Presented here are 2 T cell receptor beta chains from one specimen sequenced in a study of CD8 T cells in Susac syndrome (dated by TCRdb to between 2017 and 2020). Library prep was done by the immunoSEQ multiplex PCR assay. RNA was extracted with the RNeasy kit and roughly 0.45 to 1 ug was reverse transcribed using random hexamers. TCRdb handled the public reads itself, with Q25 trimming in fastp and clone calling in MiXCR, and kept productive beta chains. CDR3 protein duplicates are merged, each entry listing the most common genes and DNA. The sample yields over 150,000 distinct CDR3 sequences; about 94% were counted once. The biggest ten clones account for approximately 0.099% of the sample. The sequenced sample consisted of CD4+ T cells from PBMCs. Receptor source: a human donor with Susac syndrome.

This chain uses TRBV12-3 or TRBV12-4 with TRBJ2-7; tentatively, D is TRBD1 (6 bases). V was clipped by 6 bases and J by 2 bases, with 14 bases between them. This CDR3 has 14 residues. CDR3 region: CASSIGQLTYEQYF. The CDR3 nucleotides read TGTGCCAGCAGCATAGGACAGCTTACCTACGAGCAGTACTTC.

This chain uses TRBV18 with TRBJ2-5, with D uncertain. The CDR3 has 16 amino acids. Trimming stripped 0 bases from V and 2 bases from J, with 13 bases between. Germline CDR1 and CDR2: KGHSH and LQKENI. CDR3 in amino acids: CASSPPNSYIQETQYF. The CDR3 region has the DNA TGTGCCAGCTCACCACCGAATAGCTACATTCAAGAGACCCAGTACTTC.